The sequence of this T cell receptor beta chain was determined in a study of blood T cell repertoires in COVID-19. Study information: Researchers got acute and convalescent COVID-19 samples from the United States, Italy and Spain. T cells, B-cell-depleted T cells, or PBMCs supplied cDNA or gDNA.

Note on this clone: Additional DNA sequences in this sample encode the identical CDR3.

The length of the CDR3 is 13 residues. The ends were cut back, 3 bases at V and 7 bases at J, with 7 bases in the middle. Germline V CDR1 and CDR2: LGHDT, YNNKEL (reference sequence). Study processing details: Reference gene primer amplification gave estimated nucleated cell counts. The repertoire was sequenced with immunoSEQ multiplex PCR; TCRdb's copy has only in-frame clones and lacks some. That table gives V, J and clone size, and the DNA gave D and trimming. The sample contains some 150,000 clones, approximately 86% of which appear only once. The clonotype originates from a woman between 55 and 75 years old who had recovered from COVID-19. The chain couples TRBV3-1 (or the pseudogene TRBV3-2) to TRBJ1-6; tentatively, D is TRBD1 (6 bases). The sample consisted of peripheral blood. The DNA of the CDR3 is TGTGCCAGCAGCCAGGGGGCGAATTCACCCCTCCACTTT. Protein product: CASSQGANSPLHF.